This T cell receptor beta chain came from a study of T cell changes during pregnancy in multiple sclerosis. The method was immunoSEQ multiplex PCR; TCRdb's version includes in-frame clones alone and lacks a portion of them. The sample has 50,000 to 60,000 clones; 85% to 90% are singletons. Trimming shortened V by 7 bases and J by 1 base, and 11 bases separated the two germline ends. This CDR3 contains 15 residues. Germline V lookup: CDR1 MNHEY, CDR2 SVGAGI. This TCR derives from a female donor with multiple sclerosis, enrolled in a pregnancy study. The starting material was CD4+ T cells from peripheral blood mononuclear cells, obtained in the first trimester of pregnancy. The chain recombines TRBV6-5 with TRBJ1-6; weak D call: TRBD1 (6 bases). The CDR3 DNA is TGTGCCAGCACCATACAGGGATCCTATAATTCACCCCTCCACTTT. Amino acids: CASTIQGSYNSPLHF.